These T cell receptor beta chains were read from a single sample in a study of OX40 agonist ivuxolimab in advanced cancers. This table comes from immunoSEQ multiplex PCR, and its TCRdb copy is limited to in-frame clones, with some not included. The sample has about 60,000 clones, around 83% seen once; the top ten hold about 2.3%. The sample in question was CD4+ or CD8+ T cells sorted from blood, obtained in a trial of the OX40 agonist ivuxolimab. All receptors derive from an adult with an advanced solid tumor such as melanoma, head and neck, liver or kidney cancer. CDR3s include the opening cysteine and the closing phenylalanine or tryptophan. The D gene is left open where the match is weak. Clone size is not always given. Where it is, it says once, few, many or a class for expanded clones.

clone size: -; J gene: TRBJ1-2; D gene: -; V gene: TRBV27; CDR3 DNA: TGTGCCAGCAGTTTAGGGGACCGACCCTATGGCTACACCTTC; CDR3 protein: CASSLGDRPYGYTF
clone size: -; J gene: TRBJ2-7; D gene: TRBD2; V gene: TRBV15; CDR3 DNA: TGTGCCACCAGCCGCCAGCGGGAGGGGGCCTACGAGCAGTACTTC; CDR3 protein: CATSRQREGAYEQYF
clone size: -; J gene: TRBJ2-2; D gene: -; V gene: TRBV14; CDR3 DNA: TGTGCCAGCAGCCCCTACCGGGGAACAGCGATATCCACCGGGGAGCTGTTTTTT; CDR3 protein: CASSPYRGTAISTGELFF
clone size: -; J gene: TRBJ2-7; D gene: TRBD2; V gene: TRBV11-3; CDR3 DNA: TGTGCCAGCAGCTCTGGACTAGCGGGCTCCTACGAGCAGTACTTC; CDR3 protein: CASSSGLAGSYEQYF
clone size: -; J gene: TRBJ2-3; D gene: -; V gene: TRBV7-2; CDR3 DNA: TGTGCCAGCAGCTTAGTCGGGAGAACAGATACGCAGTATTTT; CDR3 protein: CASSLVGRTDTQYF
clone size: -; J gene: TRBJ2-5; D gene: -; V gene: TRBV30; CDR3 DNA: TGTGCCTGGAGGTCTCCCGGTGTGACCCAGTACTTC; CDR3 protein: CAWRSPGVTQYF
clone size: -; J gene: TRBJ2-2; D gene: -; V gene: TRBV28; CDR3 DNA: TGTGCCACCCCCTCCAATGCCGGGGAGCTGTTTTTT; CDR3 protein: CATPSNAGELFF
clone size: -; J gene: TRBJ2-3; D gene: -; V gene: TRBV4-3; CDR3 DNA: TGCGCCAGCAGCCAAGAGCCTGTAGGGGCGCGCACAGATACGCAGTATTTT; CDR3 protein: CASSQEPVGARTDTQYF
clone size: -; J gene: TRBJ2-5; D gene: TRBD2; V gene: TRBV10-1; CDR3 DNA: TGCGCCAGCAGTCCTGGGACTAGCGGGAGAGATCTCAGGGAGACCCAGTACTTC; CDR3 protein: CASSPGTSGRDLRETQYF
clone size: -; J gene: TRBJ2-2; D gene: -; V gene: TRBV6-5; CDR3 DNA: TGTGCCAGCAGTTTACAGGGAATCACCGGGGAGCTGTTTTTT; CDR3 protein: CASSLQGITGELFF
clone size: -; J gene: TRBJ2-4; D gene: TRBD1; V gene: TRBV2; CDR3 DNA: TGTGCCAGCAATTCGGGACAGGGAAAAAACATTCAGTACTTC; CDR3 protein: CASNSGQGKNIQYF
clone size: -; J gene: TRBJ2-5; D gene: TRBD1; V gene: TRBV15; CDR3 DNA: TGTGCCACCAGCAGAACAACCGGGACAGGGCAAGAGACCCAGTACTTC; CDR3 protein: CATSRTTGTGQETQYF
clone size: -; J gene: TRBJ2-5; D gene: TRBD1; V gene: TRBV28; CDR3 DNA: TGTGCCAGCAGGACAGGGTTAAAGACCCAGTACTTC; CDR3 protein: CASRTGLKTQYF
clone size: once; J gene: TRBJ2-1; D gene: TRBD2; V gene: TRBV7-6; CDR3 DNA: TGTGCCAGCAGCTTAGCGCTGTCTGCGGGAGGATCGAATGAGCAGTTCTTC; CDR3 protein: CASSLALSAGGSNEQFF
clone size: -; J gene: TRBJ2-3; D gene: -; V gene: TRBV7-3; CDR3 DNA: TGTGCCAGCAGCTTATCAGGAGGGACATTAAACACAGATACGCAGTATTTT; CDR3 protein: CASSLSGGTLNTDTQYF
clone size: -; J gene: TRBJ2-2; D gene: TRBD1; V gene: TRBV29-1; CDR3 DNA: TGCAGCGCCAGGGACAGCAACACCGGGGAGCTGTTTTTT; CDR3 protein: CSARDSNTGELFF
clone size: -; J gene: TRBJ2-2; D gene: TRBD2; V gene: TRBV25-1; CDR3 DNA: TGTGCCAGCAACGGGCCGGGACTAGCGGGAGACGGGGAGCTGTTTTTT; CDR3 protein: CASNGPGLAGDGELFF
clone size: -; J gene: TRBJ2-7; D gene: -; V gene: TRBV4-3; CDR3 DNA: TGCGCCAGCAGCCAAGATCGTCGCCAGCCATCCTACGAGCAGTACTTC; CDR3 protein: CASSQDRRQPSYEQYF
clone size: -; J gene: TRBJ2-1; D gene: -; V gene: TRBV11-2; CDR3 DNA: TGTGCCAGCAGCTTAGCGGGAGTCAATGAGCAGTTCTTC; CDR3 protein: CASSLAGVNEQFF
clone size: -; J gene: TRBJ1-2; D gene: TRBD1; V gene: TRBV11-2; CDR3 DNA: TGTGCCAGCAGCTTTTACCTCGACAGGGACTATGGCTACACCTTC; CDR3 protein: CASSFYLDRDYGYTF
clone size: -; J gene: TRBJ1-5; D gene: -; V gene: TRBV19; CDR3 DNA: TGTGCCAGTGGTAGGATTAGCAATCAGCCCCAGCATTTT; CDR3 protein: CASGRISNQPQHF
clone size: -; J gene: TRBJ2-1; D gene: TRBD1; V gene: TRBV7-7; CDR3 DNA: TGTGCCAGCAGCTCGACCGACAGGGACGAGCAGTTCTTC; CDR3 protein: CASSSTDRDEQFF
clone size: few; J gene: TRBJ1-2; D gene: -; V gene: TRBV5-1; CDR3 DNA: TGCGCCAGCAGCTTGGCGCAGGCGGATGGCTACACCTTC; CDR3 protein: CASSLAQADGYTF
clone size: -; J gene: TRBJ2-3; D gene: -; V gene: TRBV15; CDR3 DNA: TGTGCCACCAGCAGAGCACTAGCCGCAGATACGCAGTATTTT; CDR3 protein: CATSRALAADTQYF
clone size: -; J gene: TRBJ2-2; D gene: -; V gene: TRBV7-8; CDR3 DNA: TGTGCCAGCAGATCAACCGGGACCAACACCGGGGAGCTGTTTTTT; CDR3 protein: CASRSTGTNTGELFF
clone size: few; J gene: TRBJ1-2; D gene: -; V gene: TRBV2; CDR3 DNA: TGTGCCAGCAGTGAATCGGGGCAAGGCTACACCTTC; CDR3 protein: CASSESGQGYTF
clone size: -; J gene: TRBJ1-4; D gene: -; V gene: TRBV6-1; CDR3 DNA: TGTGCCAGCAGTGAGTCTGGACGGAAAAATGAAAAACTGTTTTTT; CDR3 protein: CASSESGRKNEKLFF
clone size: -; J gene: TRBJ1-4; D gene: -; V gene: TRBV15; CDR3 DNA: TGTGCCACCAGCAGAGGTTTCCAGGGCGATAATGAAAAACTGTTTTTT; CDR3 protein: CATSRGFQGDNEKLFF
clone size: -; J gene: TRBJ2-5; D gene: -; V gene: TRBV7-9; CDR3 DNA: TGTGCCAGCAGTTCCAGATCTTACCAAGAGACCCAGTACTTC; CDR3 protein: CASSSRSYQETQYF
clone size: -; J gene: TRBJ1-4; D gene: TRBD1; V gene: TRBV27; CDR3 DNA: TGTGCCAGCGGTTACAGGGGCCAGGAAAAACTGTTTTTT; CDR3 protein: CASGYRGQEKLFF
clone size: -; J gene: TRBJ2-7; D gene: TRBD2; V gene: TRBV14; CDR3 DNA: TGTGCCAGCAGGGGTCCTAGCGGGAGGGCCCCGCAGTACTTC; CDR3 protein: CASRGPSGRAPQYF